This T cell receptor beta chain was profiled in a study of T cell responses to AZD1222 COVID-19 vaccine. Findings of the study overall: White British ancestry dominated among donors, who included more females, and clonal diversity was possibly underestimated. None of the repertoires were sampled until the peak T cell response had passed.

Using immunoSEQ multiplex PCR, the repertoire was profiled, and TCRdb retains in-frame clones only, with some absent. The sample has 200,000 or so clones, about 90% seen once. The length of the CDR3 is 14 residues. J was trimmed by 6 bases and V by 1 base; bases with no gene match: 5. In germline, CDR1 is SGDLS, CDR2 YYNGEE. On this clone itself: The antigen remains undetermined.

This sequence originates from an adult in good health. This rearrangement joins TRBV9 to TRBJ2-3; TRBD2 agrees at 7 bases. Sequenced here: peripheral blood, sampled on day 0 of MenACWY control vaccination. The CDR3: CASSVTGGSDTQYF. In DNA form, the CDR3 reads TGTGCCAGCAGCGTAACGGGGGGTAGTGATACGCAGTATTTT.